The T cell receptor (beta chain) under discussion was sequenced for a study of blood T cell repertoires in COVID-19. The overall study: Some COVID-19 samples were acute and others convalescent; all came from the United States, Italy and Spain. PBMCs, B-cell-depleted T cells, or T cells provided the cDNA or gDNA that made up the material.

Trimming at V came to 8 bases and at J to 3 bases, leaving 9 bases not matched to a gene. Germline V gene lookup returns CDR1 LNHNV and CDR2 YYDKDF (reference sequence). The CDR3 is made up of 15 amino acids. In the original processing: Using reference gene primer amplification, nucleated cell counts were estimated. Measured with immunoSEQ multiplex PCR; TCRdb has only the in-frame clones, and not every one. From that table come the V and J calls and clone size; the DNA was used to work out D and trimming. The top ten clones hold approximately 23% of a sample with 68,000 or so clones, 60% to 85% of them seen once.

V and J are TRBV15 and TRBJ1-3; 8 bases are a match to TRBD1. This clonotype originated in a human donor in a cohort sampled during active COVID-19. Sequencing used peripheral blood. The CDR3 DNA is TGTGCCACCGGATCGGACAGGGTTGGTGGAAACACCATATATTTT. It translates to CATGSDRVGGNTIYF.